The 32 T cell receptor beta chains below come from one sample, sequenced in a study of blood T cell repertoires in COVID-19. Produced via immunoSEQ multiplex PCR; TCRdb's table is partial and in-frame only. There are under 250,000 clones in the sample; around four fifths occur only once, and around 3.3% lies in the top ten. The sequenced sample was PBMCs or T cells enriched from blood (not recorded which). These receptors were collected from a woman aged 40-49 years who had been exposed to COVID-19.

The rearrangement joins TRBV2 to TRBJ1-2, with D uncertain. Germline-derived CDR1 and CDR2 are SNHLY and FYNNEI. Trimming cost V 7 bases and J 0 bases, with 9 bases left between them. The CDR3 is 13 residues long. Here the CDR3 reads CASTPVPNYGYTF. The CDR3 nucleotides read TGTGCCAGCACCCCCGTTCCTAACTATGGCTACACCTTC. Based on the CDR3 plus reference TRBV2 and TRBJ1-2, the full variable domain is EPEVTQTPSHQVTQMGQEVILRCVPISNHLYFYWYRQILGQKVEFLVSFYNNEISEKSEIFDDQFSVERPDGSNFTLKIRSTKLEDSAMYFCASTPVPNYGYTFGSGTRLTVV.

The chain carries TRBV10-3 and TRBJ1-1; a possible D gene is TRBD1 (6 bases). The CDR3 consists of 14 residues. Germline V gene sequence: CDR1 ENHRY, CDR2 SYGVKD. Between the trimmed V and J ends, which lost 2 bases and 1 base, there was a span of 8 bases. CDR3 coding DNA: TGTGCCATCAGTGAGCGGACAGAGAACACTGAAGCTTTCTTT. Its translation: CAISERTENTEAFF.

This chain connects TRBV4-3 to TRBJ2-1; 10 nucleotides align to TRBD1. Germline assignment: CDR1 LGHNA and CDR2 YSLEER. Trimming took 0 bases from V and 0 from J; bases not matched to a gene: 8. The CDR3 totals 19 residues. In DNA, the CDR3 is TGCGCCAGCAGCCAAGATCCGACAGGGGGCTGGTTCTCCTACAATGAGCAGTTCTTC. It encodes CASSQDPTGGWFSYNEQFF.

As regards this clone: Other DNA sequences in the sample encode the same CDR3. V gene TRBV9 combines with J gene TRBJ1-1, with a possible D match to TRBD1 (6 bases). CDR1 SGDLS and CDR2 YYNGEE come from the germline V gene. Trimming shortened V by 3 bases and J by 1 base, and 10 bases separated the two germline ends. The CDR3 runs to 14 residues. The chain's CDR3 is CASSAQTGNTEAFF. DNA of the CDR3: TGTGCCAGCAGCGCCCAGACAGGGAACACTGAAGCTTTCTTT.

This clone was found a few times. The chain combines TRBV4-2 with TRBJ2-2; 9 bases align to TRBD2. CDR1 and CDR2 from the germline V gene are LGHNA and YNFKEQ. V trimming: 0 bases; J trimming: 5 bases; junction bases outside the gene matches: 4. The length of the CDR3 is 16 residues. As DNA, the CDR3 is TGTGCCAGCAGCCAAGAAAGCGGGGGGCAGACCGGGGAGCTGTTTTTT. Translating it yields CASSQESGGQTGELFF.

The CDR3 protein is CASSPNDVDTGGYF. The CDR3 nucleotides read TGCGCCAGCAGCCCGAATGATGTGGATACAGGGGGGTATTTT. J is TRBJ2-3 and V is TRBV5-1, with 8 bases fitting TRBD1. Trimming at V came to 4 bases and at J to 14 bases, leaving 15 bases not matched to a gene. The germline CDR1 and CDR2 sequences are SGHRS and YFSETQ. The CDR3 runs to 14 residues.

The chain has TRBV19 and TRBJ1-2; 7 positions agree with TRBD1. The CDR3 extends over 14 amino acids. V was clipped by 5 bases and J by 3 bases; unmatched bases: 6. Looked up from germline, CDR1 is LNHDA and CDR2 is SQIVND (reference sequence). CDR3 in DNA: TGTGCCAGTAGTGCCGGGACAGTCCACTATGGCTACACCTTC. Encoded protein: CASSAGTVHYGYTF.

This clone showed up just once. The chain employs TRBV12-3 or TRBV12-4 and TRBJ1-2, with TRBD1 identical over 7 bases. The trim removed 6 bases at V and 4 bases at J, leaving 5 bases unmatched. There are 13 residues in the CDR3. The CDR3 coding sequence is TGTGCCAGCAGGGGACAGCTTATCTATGGCTACACCTTC. It specifies CASRGQLIYGYTF.

V usage is TRBV19 and J usage is TRBJ1-1; 12 bases agree with TRBD1. This CDR3 is 16 amino acids long. Germline V gives CDR1 LNHDA, CDR2 SQIVND (reference sequence). V was clipped by 3 bases and J by 5 bases; unmatched bases: 7. CDR3 sequence reads: CASSIGGQGAWTEAFF. CDR3 nucleotides: TGTGCCAGTAGTATTGGGGGACAGGGGGCTTGGACTGAAGCTTTCTTT.

The chain joins TRBV5-1 to TRBJ1-2; weak D call: TRBD1 (5 bases). The CDR3 is 17 amino acids. The germline CDR1 and CDR2 sequences are SGHRS and YFSETQ. Trimming shortened V by 4 bases and J by 4 bases, and 23 bases separated the two germline ends. The CDR3 sequence: CASSLAVDSPGGYGYTF. The CDR3 DNA reads TGCGCCAGCAGCCTCGCTGTAGACAGCCCAGGCGGCTATGGCTACACCTTC.

Only one count was recorded for this clone. V gene TRBV7-6 combines with J gene TRBJ1-6, with 8 bases fitting TRBD1. The J segment lost 0 bases and the V segment lost 2 bases, leaving 9 bases of the junction unmatched. This CDR3 spans 19 amino acids. The germline CDR1 and CDR2 sequences are SGHVS and FNYEAQ. CDR3 in amino acids: CASSLRQGPLSSYNSPLHF. The CDR3 coding sequence is TGTGCCAGCAGCTTACGACAGGGGCCTCTTAGCTCCTATAATTCACCCCTCCACTTT. Looking up the rest from reference TRBV7-6 and TRBJ1-6 gives the full variable domain: GAGVSQSPRYKVTKRGQDVALRCDPISGHVSLYWYRQALGQGPEFLTYFNYEAQQDKSGLPNDRFSAERPEGSISTLTIQRTEQRDSAMYRCASSLRQGPLSSYNSPLHFGNGTRLTVT.

This chain joins TRBV9 and TRBJ2-1, with TRBD2 identical over 13 bases. Germline V gene sequence: CDR1 SGDLS, CDR2 YYNGEE. V lost 4 bases and J lost 6; bases outside the gene matches: 1. The CDR3 loop spans 14 amino acids. The CDR3 coding sequence is TGTGCCAGCAGCCGGACTAGCGGGGGCAATGAGCAGTTCTTC. Translation: CASSRTSGGNEQFF.

This clone was counted once. The chain carries TRBV4-3 and TRBJ2-1, with 9 nucleotides matching TRBD2. The CDR3 totals 18 residues. Trimming took 1 base from V and 1 from J; bases not matched to a gene: 8. The germline CDR1 and CDR2 sequences are LGHNA and YSLEER. The CDR3 DNA sequence: TGCGCCAGCAGCCAAGTCGGGCTAGCGGGGAGATCCTACAATGAGCAGTTCTTC. It codes for CASSQVGLAGRSYNEQFF.

The chain has TRBV6-5 and TRBJ2-5; 7 bases line up with TRBD1. The germline V gene has CDR1 MNHEY and CDR2 SVGAGI. This CDR3 has 12 amino acids. Unmatched junction bases numbered 3, after V lost 6 bases and J lost 5 bases. The CDR3 DNA is TGTGCCAGCAGAGGGGGCCGGGAGACCCAGTACTTC. Residues: CASRGGRETQYF.

V and J are TRBV6-5 and TRBJ1-5; D gene ambiguous. The V and J ends lost 5 bases and 1 base respectively, with 6 bases between them. Germline assignment: CDR1 MNHEY and CDR2 SVGAGI. CDR3 length: 13 residues. The CDR3 nucleotides are TGTGCCAGCAGTCAGTGGAGCAATCAGCCCCAGCATTTT. It codes for CASSQWSNQPQHF.

This sequence joins TRBV3-1 (or the pseudogene TRBV3-2) and TRBJ1-6; D is unclear. Trimming took off 4 bases at V and 0 bases at J, with 7 bases between the two ends. Looked up from germline, CDR1 is LGHDT and CDR2 is YNNKEL (reference sequence). CDR3 length: 15 amino acids. The CDR3 DNA reads as TGTGCCAGCAGCCGTGAGGGCTCCTATAATTCACCCCTCCACTTT. Translated, it gives CASSREGSYNSPLHF.

The chain recombines TRBV3-1 (or the pseudogene TRBV3-2) with TRBJ2-1; 8 bases fit TRBD2. Looked up from germline, CDR1 is LGHDT and CDR2 is YNNKEL (reference sequence). V gave up 0 bases and J gave up 8 bases; unmatched junction bases: 12. This CDR3 region has 17 residues. CDR3 nucleotide sequence: TGTGCCAGCAGCCAAGATCGCTTCTCGGGGGGGTTGGATGAGCAGTTCTTC. It codes for CASSQDRFSGGLDEQFF.

The V call is TRBV27, the J call TRBJ1-4, with a weak D call TRBD1 (5 bases). The germline gives CDR1 MNHEY, CDR2 SMNVEV (reference sequence). V was cut by 3 bases and J by 5 bases, with 10 bases left in between. CDR3 length: 14 residues. The CDR3 region has the DNA TGTGCCAGCAGTTTGACAGCGAACAATGAAAAACTGTTTTTT. It encodes CASSLTANNEKLFF. Complete variable domain (other parts from reference TRBV27 and TRBJ1-4): EAQVTQNPRYLITVTGKKLTVTCSQNMNHEYMSWYRQDPGLGLRQIYYSMNVEVTDKGDVPEGYKVSRKEKRNFPLILESPSPNQTSLYFCASSLTANNEKLFFGSGTQLSVL.

The CDR3 DNA follows: TGTGCCAGCAGCTCTCGGACAGGACTCGTGTACGAGCAGTACTTC. Protein: CASSSRTGLVYEQYF. V is TRBV7-2 and J is TRBJ2-7; TRBD1 matches 7 bases. Germline CDR1 SGHTA, CDR2 FQGNSA. The CDR3 is 15 residues long. The trim removed 4 bases at V and 4 bases at J, leaving 10 bases unmatched.

The chain is built from TRBV2 and TRBJ2-5, with TRBD2 as a possible D gene (6 bases). CDR1 and CDR2 from the germline V gene are SNHLY and FYNNEI. The CDR3 length is 13 residues. Trimming pared 2 bases from V and 4 bases from J, leaving 8 bases between. The CDR3 sequence: CASSEMEGETQYF. CDR3 DNA: TGTGCCAGCAGTGAAATGGAGGGAGAGACCCAGTACTTC.

The chain carries TRBV6-5 and TRBJ1-4; 9 bases agree with TRBD1. The CDR3 contains 15 residues. V shed 2 bases and J 6 bases; nucleotides not matched to a gene: 4. Germline CDR1 is MNHEY and CDR2 is SVGAGI. For the CDR3, the DNA is TGTGCCAGCAGTTACGGGACAGGGTTTGATGAAAAACTGTTTTTT. It encodes CASSYGTGFDEKLFF.

This chain uses TRBV5-4 with TRBJ1-1, with 7 bases lining up with TRBD1. The germline gives CDR1 SGHNT, CDR2 YYREEE (reference sequence). CDR3 length: 17 residues. J gave up 0 bases and V 7 bases, and 15 bases lay outside the gene matches. CDR3 loop: CASGEDRELVMNTEAFF. The CDR3 DNA sequence: TGTGCCAGCGGGGAAGACAGGGAATTGGTAATGAACACTGAAGCTTTCTTT. The full variable domain, completed using reference TRBV5-4 and TRBJ1-1, is ETGVTQSPTHLIKTRGQQVTLRCSSQSGHNTVSWYQQALGQGPQFIFQYYREEENGRGNFPPRFSGLQFPNYSSELNVNALELDDSALYLCASGEDRELVMNTEAFFGQGTRLTVV.

This clone was recorded a few times. The chain employs TRBV28 and TRBJ1-5, with D possibly matching TRBD1 (5 bases). The CDR3 has 14 residues. In germline, CDR1 is MDHEN, CDR2 SYDVKM. V was trimmed by 7 bases and J by 7 bases, leaving 17 bases between them. As DNA, the CDR3 is TGTGCCAGCAATACCATCCAGGGTGGGCAGCCCCAGCATTTT. Translated, it gives CASNTIQGGQPQHF.

This clone came up a few times. This chain joins TRBV12-5 and TRBJ1-6; possibly TRBD1 for D (5 bases). Germline lookup yields CDR1 LGHNT and CDR2 FRNRAP. V dropped 2 bases and J dropped 7 bases, with 18 bases sitting between them. This CDR3 has 17 residues. The CDR3 here is CASGLPTLDRRNSPLHF. In DNA, the CDR3 is TGTGCTAGTGGTTTGCCTACCCTTGACAGACGGAATTCACCCCTCCACTTT.

This clone was counted once. The genes are TRBV7-9 and TRBJ1-5, with a weak D call TRBD1 (6 bases). Germline-derived CDR1 and CDR2 are SEHNR and FQNEAQ (reference sequence). Trimming pared 2 bases from V and 5 bases from J, leaving 13 bases between. The CDR3 covers 15 residues. The CDR3 DNA is TGTGCCAGCAGCTTATTAGGGGGATCGGATCAGCCCCAGCATTTT. As protein: CASSLLGGSDQPQHF.

This chain connects TRBV5-5 to TRBJ1-1; no clear D gene. This CDR3 spans 13 amino acids. Germline CDR1 is SGHKS and CDR2 is YYEKEE (reference sequence). V was shortened by 0 bases and J by 3 bases, with 6 bases between the two germline ends. The CDR3 nucleotides read TGTGCCAGCAGCTTGGGTTGGCACACTGAAGCTTTCTTT. Its translation: CASSLGWHTEAFF.

The CDR3 DNA reads TGTGCCAGCAGCGTAGTGGAAGGGGAGGGGCAGTACTTC. Protein sequence: CASSVVEGEGQYF. The V call is TRBV9, the J call TRBJ2-7; 7 nucleotides match TRBD2. The CDR3 consists of 13 residues. In germline, CDR1 is SGDLS, CDR2 YYNGEE. J was trimmed by 9 bases and V by 0 bases; bases with no gene match: 6. Variable domain in full (rest from reference TRBV9 and TRBJ2-7): DSGVTQTPKHLITATGQRVTLRCSPRSGDLSVYWYQQSLDQGLQFLIQYYNGEERAKGNILERFSAQQFPDLHSELNLSSLELGDSALYFCASSVVEGEGQYFGPGTRLTVT.

The chain employs TRBV19 and TRBJ1-1; 7 nucleotides agree with TRBD1. CDR1 and CDR2 (germline): LNHDA, SQIVND (reference sequence). Germline trimming cut 3 bases from V and 0 bases from J; bases unmatched to any gene: 7. The CDR3 runs to 16 residues. The DNA of the CDR3 is TGTGCCAGTAGTATGCAAGGGGGCCATTTGAACACTGAAGCTTTCTTT. Amino acid sequence: CASSMQGGHLNTEAFF.

V is TRBV18 and J is TRBJ2-7, with D possibly matching TRBD1 (7 bases). Germline V gene data show CDR1 as KGHSH and CDR2 as LQKENI. CDR3 size: 13 residues. Trimming removed 3 bases at V and 9 bases at J, with 15 bases between. Here the CDR3 reads CASSPTGEEGQYF. CDR3 sequence (DNA): TGTGCCAGCTCACCTACAGGGGAGGAGGGGCAGTACTTC.

This clone appeared a single time. Other DNA sequences from this sample encode an identical CDR3 as well. The chain has TRBV18 and TRBJ1-1; D is ambiguous. Trimming cost V 6 bases and J 0 bases, with 14 bases left between them. This CDR3 contains 15 residues. Germline-derived CDR1 and CDR2 are KGHSH and LQKENI. Here the CDR3 DNA reads TGTGCCAGCTCCCCCAGACAAAGTATGAACACTGAAGCTTTCTTT. Its translation is CASSPRQSMNTEAFF.

The sample holds one count of this clone. Different DNA sequences within this sample yield the same CDR3. V usage is TRBV5-4 and J usage is TRBJ1-4, with 7 bases identical to TRBD1. Germline loops: CDR1 SGHNT, CDR2 YYREEE (reference sequence). The V gene end was trimmed by 1 base and the J gene end by 4 bases; junction bases not matched to a gene: 1. The CDR3 consists of 14 residues. Here the CDR3 DNA reads TGTGCCAGCAGCTTGACAGGGGTTAATGAAAAACTGTTTTTT. Translating it yields CASSLTGVNEKLFF.

This clone was recorded once. This sequence joins TRBV7-2 and TRBJ2-5; TRBD1 aligns across 9 bases. The ends lost 1 base at V and 4 bases at J; junction bases unmatched: 4. Germline assignment: CDR1 SGHTA and CDR2 FQGNSA. This CDR3 has 15 amino acids. The CDR3 is CASSLGQGGAETQYF. The CDR3 region has the DNA TGTGCCAGCAGCTTAGGACAGGGGGGCGCAGAGACCCAGTACTTC.